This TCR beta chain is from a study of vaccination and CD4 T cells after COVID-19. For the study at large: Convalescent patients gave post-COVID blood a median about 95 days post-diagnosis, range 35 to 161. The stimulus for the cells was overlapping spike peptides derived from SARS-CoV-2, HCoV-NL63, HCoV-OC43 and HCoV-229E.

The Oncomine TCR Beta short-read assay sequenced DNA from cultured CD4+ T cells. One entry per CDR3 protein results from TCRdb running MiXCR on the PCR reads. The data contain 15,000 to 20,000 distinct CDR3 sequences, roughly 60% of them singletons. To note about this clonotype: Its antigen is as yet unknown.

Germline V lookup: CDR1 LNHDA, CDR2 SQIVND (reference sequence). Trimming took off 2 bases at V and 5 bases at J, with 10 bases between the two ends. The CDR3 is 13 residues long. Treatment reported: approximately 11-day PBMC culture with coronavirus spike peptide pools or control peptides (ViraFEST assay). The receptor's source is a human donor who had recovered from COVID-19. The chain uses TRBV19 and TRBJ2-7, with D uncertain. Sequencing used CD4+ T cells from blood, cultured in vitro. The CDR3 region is CASSISEGDEQYF. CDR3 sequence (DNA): TGTGCCAGTAGTATATCTGAAGGAGACGAGCAGTACTTC.